The next 13 T cell receptor beta chains were all read from a single sample in a study of identical twins. TCRdb reanalysed the 5' RACE reads using MiXCR and keeps one entry per CDR3 protein. The profile shows about 700,000 distinct CDR3 sequences, about 9.4% of them singletons. A further study also used this sample, focusing on yellow fever vaccine responses in identical twins.

The source material was PBMCs. The receptor set was obtained from a woman aged 18-35 years in good health.

The chain links TRBV30 to TRBJ2-7; TRBD1 aligns across 8 bases. J lost 3 bases, V lost 0 bases, and 4 bases had no gene match. Germline CDR1 and CDR2: GTSNPN and SVGIG (reference sequence). The CDR3 spans 14 residues. CDR3 bases: TGTGCCTGGAGTGTGGGACAGGAGATCTACGAGCAGTACTTC. Residues: CAWSVGQEIYEQYF.

This clonotype was detected a few times. The chain combines TRBV7-9 with TRBJ2-7; 7 bases agree with TRBD2. Losses at the gene ends were 6 bases for V and 1 base for J; bases not matched to a gene: 9. Germline lookup yields CDR1 SEHNR and CDR2 FQNEAQ (reference sequence). The CDR3 length is 15 residues. CDR3 loop: CASRGLAGDSYEQYF. In nucleotides, the CDR3 is TGTGCCAGCAGAGGACTCGCGGGAGATTCCTACGAGCAGTACTTC.

This clonotype was observed at least ten times. The chain employs TRBV20-1 and TRBJ2-1, with 12 bases matching TRBD2. V shed 0 bases and J 4 bases; nucleotides not matched to a gene: 7. CDR3 size: 17 residues. Germline loops: CDR1 DFQATT, CDR2 SNEGSKA (reference sequence). The CDR3 loop is CSARDRKLAGGYNEQFF. For the CDR3, the DNA is TGCAGTGCTAGAGACAGAAAACTAGCGGGAGGTTACAATGAGCAGTTCTTC.

This clonotype was observed a handful of times. The chain employs TRBV12-3 or TRBV12-4 and TRBJ2-7, with 10 bases lining up with TRBD1. This CDR3 has 14 amino acids. V shed 6 bases and J 6 bases; nucleotides not matched to a gene: 8. CDR3 in DNA: TGTGCCAGCAGAGCCGGGACAGGGGATTTCGAGCAGTACTTC. Translation gives CASRAGTGDFEQYF.

Here the CDR3 reads CASGRGGIYEQYF. The CDR3 bases are TGTGCCAGTGGGAGGGGGGGAATCTACGAGCAGTACTTC. J is TRBJ2-7 and V is TRBV19; D is possibly TRBD2 (7 bases). Germline CDR1 reads LNHDA; CDR2 reads SQIVND (reference sequence). This CDR3 spans 13 amino acids. V lost 8 bases to trimming and J lost 3 bases, with 14 bases between them.

The chain is built from TRBV20-1 and TRBJ2-1; tentatively, D is TRBD1 (5 bases). The germline V gene has CDR1 DFQATT and CDR2 SNEGSKA (reference sequence). V was trimmed by 7 bases and J by 0 bases, leaving 13 bases between them. The CDR3 totals 14 residues. As DNA, the CDR3 is TGCAGTGTTCCGGACACGAGCTCCTACAATGAGCAGTTCTTC. The encoded protein is CSVPDTSSYNEQFF.

In its sample, this clonotype was seen many times. The V gene is TRBV15, the J gene TRBJ2-3; 7 nucleotides agree with TRBD2. CDR1 is LNHNV, CDR2 YYDKDF, per germline (reference sequence). The CDR3 is 20 amino acids. V trimming: 0 bases; J trimming: 4 bases; junction bases outside the gene matches: 19. The DNA of the CDR3 is TGTGCCACCAGCAGAGATTTGCCCCGGAGTTGGGGGGGGACCCCAGATACGCAGTATTTT. Translation: CATSRDLPRSWGGTPDTQYF.

This clonotype has at least ten counts. CDR3 coding DNA: TGCAGTGCTAGGCGGAGACTGACCTACAATGAGCAGTTCTTC. This codes for CSARRRLTYNEQFF. The chain carries TRBV20-1 and TRBJ2-1; D unclear. Germline V gene sequence: CDR1 DFQATT, CDR2 SNEGSKA (reference sequence). The CDR3 runs to 14 residues. V shed 3 bases and J shed 2 bases, with 11 bases lying between them.

The chain combines TRBV24-1 with TRBJ2-5, with TRBD1 matching over 10 bases. The CDR3 loop spans 16 amino acids. CDR1 KGHDR and CDR2 SFDVKD come from the germline V gene. Trimming took 0 bases from V and 2 from J; bases not matched to a gene: 2. The CDR3: CATSDLRTGGQETQYF. The CDR3, as DNA: TGTGCCACCAGTGATTTGCGGACAGGGGGGCAAGAGACCCAGTACTTC.

V and J are TRBV7-8 and TRBJ1-6; D is undetermined. The germline V gene has CDR1 SGHVS and CDR2 FQNEAQ. This CDR3 region has 16 residues. Trimming shortened V by 7 bases and J by 0 bases, and 13 bases separated the two germline ends. The CDR3 region is CASTPYVGSYNSPLHF. In nucleotides, the CDR3 is TGTGCCAGCACCCCTTACGTCGGCTCCTATAATTCACCCCTCCACTTT.

This clonotype was detected many times. V is TRBV29-1 and J is TRBJ2-5; the match to TRBD1 covers 9 bases. CDR1 and CDR2 (germline): SQVTM, ANQGSEA. There are 14 residues in the CDR3. V trimming: 4 bases; J trimming: 0 bases; junction bases outside the gene matches: 3. The CDR3 sequence is CSVGDRVNQETQYF. The CDR3 DNA follows: TGCAGCGTTGGGGACAGGGTCAACCAAGAGACCCAGTACTTC.

This clonotype was seen at least ten times. The chain uses TRBV7-2 and TRBJ2-3; a weak D match, TRBD1 (5 bases). Trimming pared 2 bases from V and 4 bases from J, leaving 10 bases between. CDR3 size: 14 residues. Germline CDR1 SGHTA, CDR2 FQGNSA. Here the CDR3 DNA reads TGTGCCAGCAGCTTATTATCAGGGCCAGATACGCAGTATTTT. It encodes CASSLLSGPDTQYF. Variable domain in full (rest from reference TRBV7-2 and TRBJ2-3): GAGVSQSPSNKVTEKGKDVELRCDPISGHTALYWYRQSLGQGLEFLIYFQGNSAPDKSGLPSDRFSAERTGGSVSTLTIQRTQQEDSAVYLCASSLLSGPDTQYFGPGTRLTVL.

This chain joins TRBV6-5 and TRBJ2-1, with D hard to call. Trimming stripped 8 bases from V and 8 bases from J, with 10 bases between. The CDR3 extends over 11 amino acids. Germline CDR1 is MNHEY and CDR2 is SVGAGI. The CDR3 DNA is TGTGCCAGCGGTAGGGCGGATGAGCAGTTCTTC. It is translated as CASGRADEQFF.